This TCR beta chain comes out of a study of T cell changes during pregnancy in multiple sclerosis. This CDR3 contains 15 residues. Germline V gene lookup returns CDR1 LNHNV and CDR2 YYDKDF (reference sequence). Between the trimmed V and J ends, which lost 4 bases and 5 bases, there was a span of 14 bases. Generated by immunoSEQ multiplex PCR, the TCRdb table keeps only in-frame clones and is missing some. The table lists approximately 24,000 clones, 86% of them singletons, with about 8% in the top ten. This TCR was sampled from a female donor in good health, enrolled as a control in a pregnancy study. Sequencing was performed on CD8+ T cells from peripheral blood mononuclear cells, taken in the first trimester of pregnancy. The chain recombines TRBV15 with TRBJ2-2; perhaps TRBD2 as D (6 bases). CDR3 nucleotides: TGTGCCACCAGCACCCGGGTGGGGGGAACCGGGGAGCTGTTTTTT. It is translated as CATSTRVGGTGELFF.